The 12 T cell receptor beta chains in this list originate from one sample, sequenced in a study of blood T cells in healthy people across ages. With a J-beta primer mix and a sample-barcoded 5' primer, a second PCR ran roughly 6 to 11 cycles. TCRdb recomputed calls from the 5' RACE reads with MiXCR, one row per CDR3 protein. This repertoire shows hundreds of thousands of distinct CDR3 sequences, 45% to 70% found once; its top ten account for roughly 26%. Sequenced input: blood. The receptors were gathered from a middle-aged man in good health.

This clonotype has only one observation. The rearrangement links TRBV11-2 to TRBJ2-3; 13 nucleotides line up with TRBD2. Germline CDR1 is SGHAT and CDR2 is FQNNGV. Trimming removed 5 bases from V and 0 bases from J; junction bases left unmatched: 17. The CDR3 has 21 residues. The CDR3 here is CASSETRAGTSGEYSTDTQYF. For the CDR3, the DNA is TGTGCCAGCAGCGAGACCCGGGCCGGGACTAGCGGGGAATATAGCACAGATACGCAGTATTTT.

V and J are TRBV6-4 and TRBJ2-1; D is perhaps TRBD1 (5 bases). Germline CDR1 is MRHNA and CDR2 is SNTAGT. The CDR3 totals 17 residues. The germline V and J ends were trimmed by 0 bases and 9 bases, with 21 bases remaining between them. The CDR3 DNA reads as TGTGCCAGCAGTGACTCGGGGCGGACCCTGCATCACGGTGAGCAGTTCTTC. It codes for CASSDSGRTLHHGEQFF.

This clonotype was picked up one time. The CDR3 DNA reads TGTGCCAGCAGCTTAGAGGACAGGGCACTGTTTTTT. Translated: CASSLEDRALFF. The chain combines TRBV7-9 with TRBJ1-4, with 8 bases aligning to TRBD1. Germline V lookup: CDR1 SEHNR, CDR2 FQNEAQ (reference sequence). The ends lost 1 base at V and 13 bases at J; junction bases unmatched: 2. CDR3 length: 12 amino acids. Full variable domain (rest looked up from reference TRBV7-9 and TRBJ1-4): DTGVSQNPRHKITKRGQNVTFRCDPISEHNRLYWYRQTLGQGPEFLTYFQNEAQLEKSRLLSDRFSAERPKGSFSTLEIQRTEQGDSAMYLCASSLEDRALFFGSGTQLSVL.

CDR3 DNA sequence: TGTGCCAGCAGTGCGACAGGGGAAGGGGTAATCTATGGCTACACCTTC. Protein sequence: CASSATGEGVIYGYTF. V and J are TRBV28 and TRBJ1-2; 8 bases match TRBD1. The ends lost 5 bases at V and 4 bases at J; junction bases unmatched: 12. This CDR3 is built from 16 residues. In germline, CDR1 is MDHEN, CDR2 SYDVKM.

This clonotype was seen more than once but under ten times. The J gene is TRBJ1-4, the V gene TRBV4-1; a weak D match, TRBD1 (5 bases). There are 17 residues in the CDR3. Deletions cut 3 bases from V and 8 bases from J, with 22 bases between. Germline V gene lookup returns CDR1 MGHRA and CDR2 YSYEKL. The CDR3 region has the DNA TGCGCCAGCAGCCAGAGAAGACCGGGACTGTTAAGGGAAAAACTGTTTTTT. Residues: CASSQRRPGLLREKLFF.

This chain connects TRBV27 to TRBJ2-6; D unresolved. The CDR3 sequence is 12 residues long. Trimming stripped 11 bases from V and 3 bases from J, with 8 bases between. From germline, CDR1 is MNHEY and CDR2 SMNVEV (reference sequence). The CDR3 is CASMGGANVLTF. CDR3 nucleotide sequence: TGTGCCTCCATGGGTGGGGCCAACGTCCTGACTTTC.

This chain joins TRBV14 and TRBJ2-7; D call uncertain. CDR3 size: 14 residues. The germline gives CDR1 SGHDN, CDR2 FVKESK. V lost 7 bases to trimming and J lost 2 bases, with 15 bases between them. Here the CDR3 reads CASIPDGITYEQYF. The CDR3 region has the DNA TGTGCCAGCATTCCGGACGGAATAACCTACGAGCAGTACTTC. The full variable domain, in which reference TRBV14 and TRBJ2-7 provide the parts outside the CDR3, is EAGVTQFPSHSVIEKGQTVTLRCDPISGHDNLYWYRRVMGKEIKFLLHFVKESKQDESGMPNNRFLAERTGGTYSTLKVQPAELEDSGVYFCASIPDGITYEQYFGPGTRLTVT.

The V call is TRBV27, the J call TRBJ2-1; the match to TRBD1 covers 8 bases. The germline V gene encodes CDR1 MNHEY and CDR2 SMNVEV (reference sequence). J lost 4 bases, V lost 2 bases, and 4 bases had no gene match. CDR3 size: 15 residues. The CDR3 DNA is TGTGCCAGCAGTTTACTCGGGACAGGTTACAATGAGCAGTTCTTC. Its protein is CASSLLGTGYNEQFF.

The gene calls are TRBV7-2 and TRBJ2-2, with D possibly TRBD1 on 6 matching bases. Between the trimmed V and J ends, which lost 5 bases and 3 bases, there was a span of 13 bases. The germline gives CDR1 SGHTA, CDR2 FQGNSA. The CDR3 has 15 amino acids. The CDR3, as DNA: TGTGCCAGCAGCCCCCAGGGGCCGGACACCGGGGAGCTGTTTTTT. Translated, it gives CASSPQGPDTGELFF.

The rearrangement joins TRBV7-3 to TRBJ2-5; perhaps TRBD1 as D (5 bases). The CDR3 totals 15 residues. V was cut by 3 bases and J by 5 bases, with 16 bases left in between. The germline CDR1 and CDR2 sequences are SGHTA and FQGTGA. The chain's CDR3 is CASSFESGLWETQYF. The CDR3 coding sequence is TGTGCCAGCAGCTTCGAATCAGGGTTGTGGGAGACCCAGTACTTC.

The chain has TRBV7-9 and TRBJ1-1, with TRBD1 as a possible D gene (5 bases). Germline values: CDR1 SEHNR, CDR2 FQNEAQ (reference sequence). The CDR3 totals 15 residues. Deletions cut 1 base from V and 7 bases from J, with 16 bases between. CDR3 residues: CASSLGSGARGEAFF. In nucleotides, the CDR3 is TGTGCCAGCAGCTTAGGCAGCGGGGCGCGGGGTGAAGCTTTCTTT.

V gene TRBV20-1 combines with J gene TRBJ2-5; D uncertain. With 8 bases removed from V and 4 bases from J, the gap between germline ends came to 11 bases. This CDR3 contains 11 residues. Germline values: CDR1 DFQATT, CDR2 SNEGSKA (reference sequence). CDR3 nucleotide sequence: TGCAGTACCCACCTAGGAGAGACCCAGTACTTC. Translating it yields CSTHLGETQYF.